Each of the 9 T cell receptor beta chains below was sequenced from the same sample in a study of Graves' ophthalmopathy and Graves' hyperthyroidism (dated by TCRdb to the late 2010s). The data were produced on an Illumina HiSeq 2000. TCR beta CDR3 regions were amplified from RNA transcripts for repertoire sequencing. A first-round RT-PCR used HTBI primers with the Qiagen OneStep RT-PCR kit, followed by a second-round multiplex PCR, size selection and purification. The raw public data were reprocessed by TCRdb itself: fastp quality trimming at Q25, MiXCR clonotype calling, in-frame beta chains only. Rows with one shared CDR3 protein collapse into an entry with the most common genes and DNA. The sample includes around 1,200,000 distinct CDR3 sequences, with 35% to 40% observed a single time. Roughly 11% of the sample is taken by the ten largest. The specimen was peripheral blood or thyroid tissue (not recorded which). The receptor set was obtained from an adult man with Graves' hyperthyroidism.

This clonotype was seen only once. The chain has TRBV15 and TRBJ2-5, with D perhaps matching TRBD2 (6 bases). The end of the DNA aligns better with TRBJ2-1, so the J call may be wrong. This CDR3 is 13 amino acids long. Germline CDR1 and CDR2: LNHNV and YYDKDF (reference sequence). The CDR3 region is CATSRDQGGEQFF. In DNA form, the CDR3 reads TGTGCCACCAGCAGAGATCAGGGAGGCGAGCAGTTCTTC.

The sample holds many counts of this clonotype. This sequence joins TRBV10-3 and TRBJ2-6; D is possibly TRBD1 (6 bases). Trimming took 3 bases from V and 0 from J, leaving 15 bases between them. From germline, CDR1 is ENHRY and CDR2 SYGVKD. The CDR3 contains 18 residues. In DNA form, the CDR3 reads TGTGCCATCAGTGACTCGTCAGGGGTAATCTCTGGGGCCAACGTCCTGACTTTC. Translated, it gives CAISDSSGVISGANVLTF.

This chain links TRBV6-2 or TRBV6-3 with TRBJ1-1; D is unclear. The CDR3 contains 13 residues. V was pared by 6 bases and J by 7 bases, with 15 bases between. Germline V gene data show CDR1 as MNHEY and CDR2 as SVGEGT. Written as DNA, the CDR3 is TGTGCCAGCAGCCCTTCGTGGAAGAATGAAGCTTTCTTT. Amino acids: CASSPSWKNEAFF.

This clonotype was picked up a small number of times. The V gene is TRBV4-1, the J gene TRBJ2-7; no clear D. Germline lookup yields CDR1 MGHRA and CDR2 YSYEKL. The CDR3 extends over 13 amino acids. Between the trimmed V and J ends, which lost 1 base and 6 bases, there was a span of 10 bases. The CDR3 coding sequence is TGCGCCAGCAGCCAAGCGTTCTCTGCCGAGCAGTACTTC. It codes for CASSQAFSAEQYF.

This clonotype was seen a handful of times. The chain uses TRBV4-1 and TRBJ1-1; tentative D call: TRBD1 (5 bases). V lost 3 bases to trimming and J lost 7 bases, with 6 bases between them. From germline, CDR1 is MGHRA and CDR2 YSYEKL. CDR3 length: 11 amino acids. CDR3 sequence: CASSQGDEAFF. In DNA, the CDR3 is TGCGCCAGCAGCCAGGGGGATGAAGCTTTCTTT.

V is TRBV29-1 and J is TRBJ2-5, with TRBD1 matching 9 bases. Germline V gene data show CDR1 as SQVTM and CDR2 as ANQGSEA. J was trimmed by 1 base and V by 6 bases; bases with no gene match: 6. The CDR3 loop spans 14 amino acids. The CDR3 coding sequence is TGCAGCGTCGGACAGGGGACAGTCCAAGAGACCCAGTACTTC. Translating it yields CSVGQGTVQETQYF. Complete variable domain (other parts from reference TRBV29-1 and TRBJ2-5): SAVISQKPSRDICQRGTSLTIQCQVDSQVTMMFWYRQQPGQSLTLIATANQGSEATYESGFVIDKFPISRPNLTFSTLTVSNMSPEDSSIYLCSVGQGTVQETQYFGPGTRLLVL.

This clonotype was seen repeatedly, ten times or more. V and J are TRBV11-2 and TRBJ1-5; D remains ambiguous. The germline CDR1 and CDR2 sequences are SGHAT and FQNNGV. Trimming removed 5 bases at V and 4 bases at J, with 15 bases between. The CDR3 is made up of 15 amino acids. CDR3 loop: CASSPGGRINQPQHF. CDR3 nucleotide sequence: TGTGCCAGCAGCCCCGGTGGTAGAATAAATCAGCCCCAGCATTTT. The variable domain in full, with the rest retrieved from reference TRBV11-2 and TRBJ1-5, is EAGVAQSPRYKIIEKRQSVAFWCNPISGHATLYWYQQILGQGPKLLIQFQNNGVVDDSQLPKDRFSAERLKGVDSTLKIQPAKLEDSAVYLCASSPGGRINQPQHFGDGTRLSIL.

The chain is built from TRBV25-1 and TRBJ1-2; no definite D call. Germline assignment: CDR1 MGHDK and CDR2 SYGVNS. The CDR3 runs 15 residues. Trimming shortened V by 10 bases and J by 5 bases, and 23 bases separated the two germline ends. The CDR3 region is CATRAGGVRDYGYTF. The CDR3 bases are TGTGCCACAAGAGCGGGTGGGGTCCGGGATTATGGCTACACCTTC.

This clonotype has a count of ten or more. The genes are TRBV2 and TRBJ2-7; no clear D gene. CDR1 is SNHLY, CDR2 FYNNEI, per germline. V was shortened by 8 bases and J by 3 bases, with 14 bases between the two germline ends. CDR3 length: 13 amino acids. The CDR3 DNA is TGTGCCAGCTTCAGTTTCCAGAACTACGAGCAGTACTTC. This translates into CASFSFQNYEQYF.